The 32 T cell receptor beta chains below come from one sample, sequenced in a study of a mutant IDH1 vaccine in newly diagnosed glioma. These TCRs' antigens remain unknown. Time point specified: week 47, end of study. Vaccination comprised doses that each held 300 ug of mutant IDH1 20-mer peptide, plus topical imiquimod. Generated by immunoSEQ multiplex PCR, the TCRdb table keeps only in-frame clones and is missing some. Here the sample spans around 53,000 clones, around 84% being singletons. The sample here was PBMCs, taken from a glioma patient whose treatment included an IDH1 peptide vaccine. The receptors shown here come from a woman in her twenties or thirties with glioma. Some clones in this sample may be carry-over from other donors' samples.

The chain recombines TRBV19 with TRBJ2-7; D may be TRBD2 (7 bases). V was shortened by 7 bases and J by 2 bases, with 18 bases between the two germline ends. The CDR3 runs to 15 residues. Germline CDR1 is LNHDA and CDR2 is SQIVND (reference sequence). In nucleotides, the CDR3 is TGTGCCAGTATGAAGGGGGGGGATGCCGCCTACGAGCAGTACTTC. Protein: CASMKGGDAAYEQYF.

The chain links TRBV25-1 to TRBJ2-1; 8 bases match TRBD2. J was trimmed by 7 bases and V by 8 bases; bases with no gene match: 7. This CDR3 is built from 13 residues. The germline gives CDR1 MGHDK, CDR2 SYGVNS. For the CDR3, the DNA is TGTGCCAGCCTGAGCGGGAGTTGGAATGAGCAGTTCTTC. Residues: CASLSGSWNEQFF.

The rearrangement links TRBV30 to TRBJ2-7; 8 bases match TRBD2. This CDR3 comprises 13 residues. V lost 5 bases, J lost 4 bases, and 7 bases stayed unmatched. Germline V gene sequence: CDR1 GTSNPN, CDR2 SVGIG (reference sequence). CDR3 sequence: CAWDLVAGYEQYF. The CDR3 region has the DNA TGTGCCTGGGATTTGGTAGCGGGGTACGAGCAGTACTTC.

DNA for the CDR3: TGTGCCAGCAGCAAAGCTAGCGGGAGGGCCTACGAGCAGTACTTC. As protein: CASSKASGRAYEQYF. The genes are TRBV5-8 and TRBJ2-7; TRBD2 matches 12 bases. Germline-derived CDR1 and CDR2 are SGHTS and YDEGEE. The V segment lost 4 bases and the J segment 2 bases; nucleotides outside the gene matches: 4. This CDR3 has 15 amino acids.

This chain uses TRBV7-9 with TRBJ1-2, with TRBD1 as a possible D gene (6 bases). CDR1 is SEHNR and CDR2 is FQNEAQ in the germline V gene (reference sequence). The CDR3 covers 14 residues. The V gene lost 1 base and the J gene lost 4 bases, with 10 bases spanning the gap. The CDR3 DNA sequence: TGTGCCAGCAGCTTAGTGGGGGGGCTCTATGGCTACACCTTC. This codes for CASSLVGGLYGYTF.

V and J are TRBV6-1 and TRBJ1-2; D not resolved. Germline lookup yields CDR1 MNHNS and CDR2 SASEGT. The CDR3 contains 14 residues. Trimming removed 6 bases from V and 2 bases from J, with 13 bases in between. CDR3 nucleotide sequence: TGTGCCAGCAGCGACCGACGGAAGAACTATGGCTACACCTTC. Amino acids: CASSDRRKNYGYTF.

This chain uses TRBV4-2 with TRBJ2-7; 8 bases are shared with TRBD2. The length of the CDR3 is 16 residues. Germline values: CDR1 LGHNA, CDR2 YNFKEQ. J gave up 2 bases and V 3 bases, and 9 bases lay outside the gene matches. The CDR3: CASSHPGVAGTYEQYF. In DNA form, the CDR3 reads TGTGCCAGCAGCCATCCAGGGGTAGCGGGGACCTACGAGCAGTACTTC.

This chain joins TRBV5-1 and TRBJ2-1, with D perhaps TRBD2 (5 bases). V dropped 1 base and J dropped 0 bases, with 8 bases sitting between them. CDR3 length: 15 amino acids. CDR1 is SGHRS and CDR2 is YFSETQ in the germline V gene. CDR3 in DNA: TGCGCCAGCAGCTTGAGAGGGAGCTCCTACAATGAGCAGTTCTTC. Its protein is CASSLRGSSYNEQFF.

The rearrangement links TRBV6-6 to TRBJ1-2; D not certain. Germline V CDR1 and CDR2: MNHNY, SVGAGI (reference sequence). CDR3 length: 16 residues. V was cut by 3 bases and J by 6 bases, with 20 bases left in between. The chain's CDR3 is CASSYGPAGTLDGYTF. In DNA form, the CDR3 reads TGTGCCAGCAGTTATGGACCGGCGGGCACATTGGATGGCTACACCTTC.

The chain employs TRBV5-4 and TRBJ2-5; 10 bases match TRBD2. The CDR3 consists of 15 residues. V dropped 0 bases and J dropped 5; count of bases not matched to a gene: 4. Germline lookup yields CDR1 SGHNT and CDR2 YYREEE (reference sequence). As DNA, the CDR3 is TGTGCCAGCAGCTTGGGCCAGCGGGAGGGGGAGACCCAGTACTTC. Its translation is CASSLGQREGETQYF.

This clone has only one observation. This chain connects TRBV6-5 to TRBJ1-2, with 8 positions matching TRBD1. J gave up 4 bases and V 8 bases, and 6 bases lay outside the gene matches. Germline V CDR1 and CDR2: MNHEY, SVGAGI. The CDR3 spans 13 residues. CDR3 nucleotides: TGTGCCAGCCGAACTGGACAGGGCTATGGCTACACCTTC. Amino acids: CASRTGQGYGYTF.

The rearrangement uses TRBV10-3 and TRBJ1-5; D possibly corresponds to TRBD1 (5 bases). CDR3 length: 15 amino acids. Trimming took off 0 bases at V and 7 bases at J, with 13 bases between the two ends. The germline gives CDR1 ENHRY, CDR2 SYGVKD. The DNA of the CDR3 is TGTGCCATCAGTGAGTCGTCGGGACTTCCACAGCCCCAGCATTTT. Translation: CAISESSGLPQPQHF.

The chain links TRBV12-5 to TRBJ2-7; D call uncertain. Per the germline V gene, CDR1 is LGHNT and CDR2 is FRNRAP. The CDR3 loop spans 14 amino acids. With 1 base removed from V and 6 bases from J, the gap between germline ends came to 13 bases. CDR3 region: CASGLASSLSEQYF. Here the CDR3 DNA reads TGTGCTAGTGGTTTGGCCTCGTCGCTTAGCGAGCAGTACTTC.

The rearrangement links TRBV4-1 to TRBJ2-7; 8 bases fit TRBD1. The CDR3 has 16 residues. The V gene end was trimmed by 3 bases and the J gene end by 3 bases; junction bases not matched to a gene: 10. Germline V gene sequence: CDR1 MGHRA, CDR2 YSYEKL. The CDR3 DNA reads as TGCGCCAGCAGCCAGGCAGGGGGCGGATTCCTCTACGAGCAGTACTTC. This translates into CASSQAGGGFLYEQYF.

The genes are TRBV5-4 and TRBJ2-3; 12 nucleotides line up with TRBD2. There are 16 residues in the CDR3. Germline values: CDR1 SGHNT, CDR2 YYREEE (reference sequence). J lost 1 base, V lost 2 bases, and 2 bases had no gene match. This chain's CDR3 is CASSFWTSGGTDTQYF. The DNA of the CDR3 is TGTGCCAGCAGCTTTTGGACTAGCGGGGGCACAGATACGCAGTATTTT.

This sequence joins TRBV14 and TRBJ1-1; D unresolved. The CDR3 covers 13 residues. Between the trimmed V and J ends, which lost 5 bases and 2 bases, there was a span of 9 bases. Germline CDR1 is SGHDN and CDR2 is FVKESK. The CDR3 loop is CASSWGGNTEAFF. The CDR3 region has the DNA TGTGCCAGCAGCTGGGGAGGCAACACTGAAGCTTTCTTT.

This chain connects TRBV7-6 to TRBJ2-7, with TRBD1 matching over 7 bases. J was trimmed by 4 bases and V by 1 base; bases with no gene match: 1. Germline V gene data show CDR1 as SGHVS and CDR2 as FNYEAQ. There are 13 residues in the CDR3. This CDR3 reads CASSLEGQYEQYF. The CDR3 nucleotides read TGTGCCAGCAGCTTAGAGGGACAGTACGAGCAGTACTTC.

V gene TRBV18 combines with J gene TRBJ2-1; the D gene could be TRBD1 or TRBD2 (5 bases each). The CDR3 has 13 residues. The germline gives CDR1 KGHSH, CDR2 LQKENI. V lost 6 bases and J 2 bases, leaving 8 bases between the germline ends. CDR3 coding DNA: TGTGCCAGCTCCGGGGCTACCTACAATGAGCAGTTCTTC. Residues: CASSGATYNEQFF.

The chain combines TRBV4-2 with TRBJ2-1; 8 bases align to TRBD2. Trimming cost V 6 bases and J 3 bases; bases outside gene matches: 1. CDR1 LGHNA and CDR2 YNFKEQ come from the germline V gene. The CDR3 is made up of 13 amino acids. Written as DNA, the CDR3 is TGTGCCAGCAGGAGCGGGAGCTACAATGAGCAGTTCTTC. Its protein is CASRSGSYNEQFF.

The chain links TRBV5-1 to TRBJ2-7; no reliable D call. This CDR3 is 12 amino acids long. Trimming took 3 bases from V and 0 from J, leaving 4 bases between them. CDR1 is SGHRS and CDR2 is YFSETQ in the germline V gene. CDR3 sequence: CASSYDSYEQYF. CDR3 nucleotides: TGCGCCAGCAGCTACGACTCCTACGAGCAGTACTTC. Together with reference TRBV5-1 and TRBJ2-7, the CDR3 gives the full variable domain: KAGVTQTPRYLIKTRGQQVTLSCSPISGHRSVSWYQQTPGQGLQFLFEYFSETQRNKGNFPGRFSGRQFSNSRSEMNVSTLELGDSALYLCASSYDSYEQYFGPGTRLTVT.

The rearrangement joins TRBV4-1 to TRBJ1-1; unclear D gene. Deletions cut 2 bases from V and 8 bases from J, with 15 bases between. This CDR3 has 14 amino acids. Per germline, CDR1 MGHRA and CDR2 YSYEKL. The chain's CDR3 is CASSQSFTRTEAFF. CDR3 bases: TGCGCCAGCAGCCAAAGCTTCACTAGAACAGAAGCTTTCTTT.

The V and J genes are TRBV27 and TRBJ2-4; 7 positions agree with TRBD2. CDR3 length: 16 residues. The J segment lost 2 bases and the V segment lost 5 bases, leaving 9 bases of the junction unmatched. The germline V gene has CDR1 MNHEY and CDR2 SMNVEV (reference sequence). The CDR3 protein is CASSPTWEGPKNIQYF. The CDR3 DNA reads TGTGCCAGCAGTCCTACCTGGGAGGGCCCCAAAAACATTCAGTACTTC.

The chain uses TRBV5-6 and TRBJ1-1, with unresolved D. Germline V gene data show CDR1 as SGHDT and CDR2 as YYEEEE. V was cut by 0 bases and J by 5 bases, with 11 bases left in between. The CDR3 has 14 amino acids. The CDR3 bases are TGTGCCAGCAGCTTGGAGGGAGTAAATACTGAAGCTTTCTTT. Amino acids: CASSLEGVNTEAFF.

The rearrangement joins TRBV19 to TRBJ2-7, with TRBD1 identical over 7 bases. CDR1 and CDR2 (germline): LNHDA, SQIVND (reference sequence). The CDR3 is made up of 14 amino acids. V lost 6 bases to trimming and J lost 2 bases; unmatched junction nucleotides: 7. CDR3 region: CASSYRQGAYEQYF. The CDR3 DNA reads as TGTGCCAGTAGCTACCGACAGGGAGCCTACGAGCAGTACTTC.

CDR3 in DNA: TGTGCCAGCAGCCCCAGGGTTCAAGAGACCCAGTACTTC. Residues: CASSPRVQETQYF. This chain uses TRBV7-8 with TRBJ2-5; a possible D gene is TRBD1 (5 bases). Germline CDR1 is SGHVS and CDR2 is FQNEAQ. This CDR3 is 13 amino acids long. V lost 5 bases and J lost 2, with 9 bases in between.

The chain recombines TRBV2 with TRBJ1-4; D might be TRBD1 (5 bases). CDR3 size: 13 residues. Trimming shortened V by 7 bases and J by 10 bases, and 16 bases separated the two germline ends. Per the germline V gene, CDR1 is SNHLY and CDR2 is FYNNEI. The CDR3 loop reads CASTVLGPGKLFF. The DNA for the CDR3 is TGTGCCAGCACTGTCCTGGGGCCTGGAAAACTGTTTTTT.

The chain is built from TRBV5-6 and TRBJ2-1; the D is unclear. The germline V gene encodes CDR1 SGHDT and CDR2 YYEEEE. V was cut by 4 bases and J by 9 bases, with 17 bases left in between. The CDR3 loop spans 14 amino acids. The DNA for the CDR3 is TGTGCCAGCAGCCCCGGGTCATTTCGAGGTGAGCAGTTCTTC. Its translation is CASSPGSFRGEQFF.

The chain links TRBV6-5 to TRBJ2-7, with 8 bases lining up with TRBD1. Germline V gives CDR1 MNHEY, CDR2 SVGAGI. Trimming removed 6 bases from V and 3 bases from J; junction bases left unmatched: 7. The CDR3 extends over 14 amino acids. The CDR3 reads CASSLRGPGYEQYF. DNA for the CDR3: TGTGCCAGCAGCCTCAGGGGGCCGGGCTACGAGCAGTACTTC.

This clone was observed a handful of times. J is TRBJ1-5 and V is TRBV27, with 8 bases fitting TRBD1. Germline lookup yields CDR1 MNHEY and CDR2 SMNVEV (reference sequence). This CDR3 comprises 15 residues. J gave up 6 bases and V 3 bases, and 7 bases lay outside the gene matches. CDR3 nucleotides: TGTGCCAGCAGTTTCGGACAGGGACTAGGTCAGCCCCAGCATTTT. It codes for CASSFGQGLGQPQHF.

V usage is TRBV4-1 and J usage is TRBJ1-2; the D gene is possibly TRBD1 (6 bases). CDR3 size: 14 residues. The V end lost 3 bases, the J end lost 8 bases, and 16 bases lay between the germline ends. Per germline, CDR1 MGHRA and CDR2 YSYEKL. CDR3: CASSHEGIDRGYTF. Here the CDR3 DNA reads TGCGCCAGCAGCCACGAAGGAATTGACAGGGGCTACACCTTC.

This clone was detected a few times. J is TRBJ1-2 and V is TRBV5-1, with 7 bases lining up with TRBD1. J was trimmed by 4 bases and V by 0 bases; bases with no gene match: 3. Germline V gene sequence: CDR1 SGHRS, CDR2 YFSETQ. CDR3 length: 14 amino acids. The CDR3 DNA reads TGCGCCAGCAGCTTGGGAGGACAGGTCTATGGCTACACCTTC. Encoded protein: CASSLGGQVYGYTF.

The chain uses TRBV7-8 and TRBJ2-5; D is ambiguous. Trimming stripped 5 bases from V and 4 bases from J, with 17 bases between. CDR3 size: 15 residues. Looked up from germline, CDR1 is SGHVS and CDR2 is FQNEAQ. CDR3: CASSPLGWAVETQYF. The CDR3 nucleotides read TGTGCCAGCAGCCCGTTGGGGTGGGCAGTAGAGACCCAGTACTTC.